This T cell receptor (beta chain) was captured in a study of T cell repertoires in cytomegalovirus infection (dated by TCRdb to the late 2010s). Background on the whole study: Alongside well-studied HLA-B-restricted epitopes, the peptide stimulations were aimed at recently identified HLA-C-restricted CMV epitopes, whose presentation resists viral immunomodulation. Donor HLA type was relevant to the analysis, because carriage of CMV infection together with the matching HLA type was indicated by public TCR beta signatures. Paper-wide results and their limitations: In the ex vivo response, HLA-C-restricted CMV-specific TCR beta clonotypes were dominant, and in two of eight donors the single most frequent clonotype came from this HLA-C-restricted group. Carriers of CMV infection plus the relevant HLA type were discriminated by the cumulative frequency of public TCR beta family members in the study cohort and in an independent roughly 350-donor cohort.

As to this clonotype: Its target antigen remains unknown. One base away there is no much larger clone; base qualities are not given.

The meaning of the sample's treatment or condition label: in vitro stimulation with specific CMV peptide epitopes to enrich CMV-specific T cells. The instrument given in TCRdb is Illumina HiSeq 1500. TCRdb reprocessing: public reads trimmed at Q25 with fastp, clones called with MiXCR, in-frame beta chains kept. All rows with the same CDR3 protein become a single entry with the most common DNA and genes. The sample table records some 800,000 distinct CDR3 sequences; about 27% of these occur just once. Together, the top ten hold approximately 14% of the sample. The CDR3 measures 15 amino acids from cysteine to phenylalanine. This entry keeps only the CDR3 DNA: 45 bases, framed from base 1. Deletion took 3 bases off V and 3 bases off J, with a span of 13 bases between the germline ends. As encoded in the germline V gene (reference sequence), CDR1 is SGHNT while CDR2 is YYREEE.

The chain employs TRBV5-4 and TRBJ2-4; the D gene cannot be resolved beyond TRBD1 or TRBD2, each matching 5 bases. The sample here was cultured CD8+ T cells from PBMCs, taken from culture after CMV antigen stimulation. The TCR sequence derives from a human donor in good health (CMV status not recorded). Some clones in this sample may be carry-over from other donors' samples. The bases read TGTGCCAGCAGCTACCTCCGGGACGACAAAAACATTCAGTACTTC. This gives the protein CASSYLRDDKNIQYF.